This T cell receptor beta chain derives from a study of shared clonotypes between healthy human individuals. Per the germline V gene, CDR1 is GTSNPN and CDR2 is SVGIG (reference sequence). V was trimmed by 2 bases and J by 0 bases, leaving 8 bases between them. This CDR3 contains 14 residues. Some clones are missing from TCRdb's copy, which holds only in-frame ones; the method was immunoSEQ multiplex PCR. The sample has over 950,000 clones, about 80% seen once. The sample consisted of memory CD4+ T cells from PBMCs. The subset here: CD45RA-negative fraction. This receptor was obtained from a man aged 18 to 30 in good health. Some clones in this sample may be carry-over from other donors' samples. The chain recombines TRBV30 with TRBJ1-5; D unclear. CDR3 DNA sequence: TGTGCCTGGAGTCCCCTATATAGCAATCAGCCCCAGCATTTT. Translated, it gives CAWSPLYSNQPQHF.